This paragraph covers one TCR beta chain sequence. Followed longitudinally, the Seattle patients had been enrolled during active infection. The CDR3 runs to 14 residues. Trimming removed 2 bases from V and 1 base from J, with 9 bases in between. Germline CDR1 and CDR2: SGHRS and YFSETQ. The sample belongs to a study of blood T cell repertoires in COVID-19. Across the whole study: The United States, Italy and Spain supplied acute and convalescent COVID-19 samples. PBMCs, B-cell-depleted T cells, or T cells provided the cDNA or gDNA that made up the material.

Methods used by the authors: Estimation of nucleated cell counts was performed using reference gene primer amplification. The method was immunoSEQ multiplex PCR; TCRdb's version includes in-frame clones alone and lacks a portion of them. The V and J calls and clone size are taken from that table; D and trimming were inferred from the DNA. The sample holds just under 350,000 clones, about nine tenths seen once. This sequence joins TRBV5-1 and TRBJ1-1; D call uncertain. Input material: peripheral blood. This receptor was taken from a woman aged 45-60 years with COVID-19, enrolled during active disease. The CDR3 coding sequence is TGCGCCAGCAGCTTAAATCCCGGGAACACTGAAGCTTTCTTT. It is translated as CASSLNPGNTEAFF.